Listed below are T cell receptor beta chains from one sample, sequenced in a study of vaccination and CD4 T cells after COVID-19. These receptors have no identified antigens. Each CDR3 protein is one row after TCRdb ran MiXCR on the PCR reads. The top ten hold around 40% of the sample, which has roughly 8,000 distinct CDR3 sequences, about half seen once. Sequenced material: CD4+ T cells from blood, cultured in vitro. All receptors come from a human donor who had recovered from COVID-19. Each CDR3 is given with its conserved first and last residue. The D gene is left open where the match is weak. For some rows the clone size is stated as once, few or many, or as a class when expanded; others skip it.

d_gene	v_gene	j_gene	abundance	CDR3aa	CDR3nt
-	TRBV28	TRBJ1-2	-	CASRSATHYGYTF	TGTGCCAGCAGATCCGCAACCCACTATGGCTACACCTTC
-	TRBV2	TRBJ2-7	few	CASSVFDYEQYF	TGTGCCAGCAGTGTCTTCGACTACGAGCAGTACTTC
TRBD1	TRBV6-1	TRBJ2-5	few	CASRPGQGESETQYF	TGTGCCAGCAGGCCAGGACAGGGAGAATCAGAGACCCAGTACTTC
TRBD1	TRBV7-2	TRBJ1-2	-	CASSFGTGRWRTYGYTF	TGTGCCAGCAGCTTCGGGACAGGGAGGTGGCGAACCTATGGCTACACCTTC
TRBD2	TRBV20-1	TRBJ2-1	few	CSARDLSGKTYNEQFF	TGCAGTGCTAGAGACCTTAGCGGGAAAACCTACAATGAGCAGTTCTTC
-	TRBV7-2	TRBJ2-2	-	CASSLGSDRELFF	TGTGCCAGCAGCTTAGGTTCCGACCGGGAGCTGTTTTTT
TRBD2	TRBV6-2/TRBV6-3	TRBJ2-3	-	CASSTRGLAGVGTQYF	TGTGCCAGCAGTACCAGGGGACTAGCGGGAGTAGGTACGCAGTATTTT
-	TRBV25-1	TRBJ2-3	-	CASSPGTDTQYF	TGTGCCAGCAGTCCAGGCACAGATACGCAGTATTTT
-	TRBV2	TRBJ2-7	-	CASSATRGAPYEQYF	TGTGCCAGCAGTGCGACTCGCGGGGCCCCCTACGAGCAGTACTTC
TRBD1	TRBV20-1	TRBJ2-7	-	CSASRDRVFSEQYF	TGCAGTGCTAGTAGGGACAGGGTCTTCTCCGAGCAGTACTTC
TRBD2	TRBV20-1	TRBJ2-7	few	CSARDGAASGEQYF	TGCAGTGCTAGAGACGGCGCGGCTAGCGGAGAGCAGTACTTC
-	TRBV4-1	TRBJ1-3	-	CASSQIHRVTGNTIYF	TGCGCCAGCAGCCAAATCCACAGGGTGACTGGAAACACCATATATTTT
TRBD1	TRBV7-9	TRBJ2-7	-	CASSSGTGDYEQYF	TGTGCCAGCAGTTCCGGGACAGGGGATTACGAGCAGTACTTC
-	TRBV15	TRBJ1-3	few	CATSKSGGHGNTIYF	TGTGCCACCAGTAAATCTGGGGGACATGGAAACACCATATATTTT
TRBD1	TRBV19	TRBJ2-3	-	CASSIARRGGTGASLSATDTQYF	TGTGCCAGTAGTATAGCGAGGAGAGGGGGGACAGGGGCCTCCCTGTCCGCCACAGATACGCAGTATTTT
TRBD2	TRBV20-1	TRBJ2-3	few	CSARDLQRGITDTQYF	TGCAGTGCTAGAGATCTTCAGCGGGGAATCACAGATACGCAGTATTTT
TRBD1	TRBV24-1	TRBJ2-5	-	CATSDPGQGGETQYF	TGTGCCACCAGTGACCCGGGACAGGGGGGAGAGACCCAGTACTTC
TRBD1	TRBV4-2	TRBJ2-2	-	CASSPPSGTGQTGELFF	TGTGCCAGCAGCCCACCCTCCGGGACAGGGCAAACGGGGGAGCTGTTTTTT
TRBD1	TRBV25-1	TRBJ1-1	few	CASRATGNGEAFF	TGTGCCAGCAGGGCGACAGGGAATGGTGAAGCTTTCTTT
TRBD1	TRBV25-1	TRBJ2-2	-	CASSSDRVRTGELFF	TGTGCCAGCAGTAGTGACAGGGTACGGACCGGGGAGCTGTTTTTT
TRBD2	TRBV19	TRBJ2-3	-	CASSPIPGTSGREHRTQYF	TGTGCCAGTAGTCCCATCCCCGGGACTAGCGGGAGGGAGCACCGTACGCAGTATTTT
TRBD1	TRBV10-3	TRBJ2-2	-	CAISEGQGITGELFF	TGTGCCATCAGTGAGGGACAGGGGATAACCGGGGAGCTGTTTTTT
-	TRBV7-9	TRBJ1-3	-	CASSLTSVTIYF	TGTGCCAGCAGCTTAACTTCAGTGACCATATATTTT
-	TRBV4-3	TRBJ2-4	-	CASSRGSTGNIQYF	TGCGCCAGCAGCCGGGGGAGTACGGGAAACATTCAGTACTTC